This is a list of T cell receptor beta chains from one sample in a study of OX40 agonist ivuxolimab in advanced cancers. TCRdb's table, derived via immunoSEQ multiplex PCR, lists solely in-frame clones and lacks some. The sample lists about 70,000 clones; more than 80% were seen once. The source material was CD4+ or CD8+ T cells sorted from blood, sampled in a trial of the OX40 agonist ivuxolimab. The receptors come from an adult with an advanced solid tumor such as melanoma, head and neck, liver or kidney cancer. CDR3s include the opening cysteine and the closing phenylalanine or tryptophan. Each record gives: J gene, V gene, D gene, clone size, CDR3 DNA, CDR3 protein. A D gene is named only where the DNA matches it firmly. Not all rows give a size; the values are once, few, many and, for expanded clones, a class.

TRBJ1-5 | TRBV5-1 | NA | NA | TGCGCCAGCAGCTTGGCCTCACGGGCTGAACAGCCCCAGCATTTT | CASSLASRAEQPQHF
TRBJ2-3 | TRBV7-6 | TRBD2 | NA | TGTGCCAGCAGCAACGGACTAGCGGGGGCCGGAGATACGCAGTATTTT | CASSNGLAGAGDTQYF
TRBJ1-3 | TRBV30 | TRBD1 | NA | TGTGCCTGGAGTATGACAGGGGCTGGAAACACCATATATTTT | CAWSMTGAGNTIYF
TRBJ1-6 | TRBV7-2 | NA | once | TGTGCCAGCAGCTTGAATCTGGCAGGTCTCCTCCACTTT | CASSLNLAGLLHF
TRBJ2-7 | TRBV7-6 | TRBD1 | NA | TGTGCCAGCAGCCTGCGTCCCGGGACAGGGATCGAGCAGTACTTC | CASSLRPGTGIEQYF
TRBJ1-1 | TRBV9 | NA | NA | TGTGCCAGCAGCGTGGACTTAACCAACACTGAAGCTTTCTTT | CASSVDLTNTEAFF
TRBJ2-3 | TRBV7-2 | TRBD2 | NA | TGTGCCAGCAGCTTACTAGCGGGGGCCCCCACAGATACGCAGTATTTT | CASSLLAGAPTDTQYF
TRBJ1-1 | TRBV29-1 | TRBD1 | NA | TGCAGCGTGGGAAGACAGGGGAGGGCTGAAGCTTTCTTT | CSVGRQGRAEAFF
TRBJ2-1 | TRBV7-9 | NA | NA | TGTGCCAGCAGCGAGGGGACGGAGCAGTTCTTC | CASSEGTEQFF
TRBJ1-4 | TRBV11-2 | TRBD1 | NA | TGTGCCAGCAGCTTAGGAAGGACAGGGGATCCTAATGAAAAACTGTTTTTT | CASSLGRTGDPNEKLFF
TRBJ1-2 | TRBV7-9 | NA | NA | TGTGCCAGCAGCCAAGATTGGTATGGCTACACCTTC | CASSQDWYGYTF
TRBJ2-3 | TRBV7-6 | TRBD2 | NA | TGTGCCAGCAGCTTAGCTGAGGGACTAGCGTTCGATACGCAGTATTTT | CASSLAEGLAFDTQYF
TRBJ2-5 | TRBV7-8 | NA | NA | TGTGCCAGCAGCTTAGATTCCGGGATGTGGGAGACCCAGTACTTC | CASSLDSGMWETQYF
TRBJ1-6 | TRBV28 | NA | NA | TGTGCCAGCAATACAGGGCTTCATTCACCCCTCCACTTT | CASNTGLHSPLHF
TRBJ2-7 | TRBV11-1 | NA | few | TGTGCCAGCAGCTCCTTCGACGAGCAGTACTTC | CASSSFDEQYF
TRBJ2-4 | TRBV6-1 | NA | NA | TGTGCCAGCAGTGAACCTTATGGTACTCGGTACTTC | CASSEPYGTRYF
TRBJ2-2 | TRBV11-1 | NA | NA | TGTGCCAGCAGCTCTTCAAGGGCCTACACCGGGGAGCTGTTTTTT | CASSSSRAYTGELFF